This section outlines one T cell receptor beta chain sequence together with its context. The source of the sample is a study of blood T cell repertoires in COVID-19. As for the study in general: The analysed material was cDNA or gDNA that came from T cells, B-cell-depleted T cells, or PBMCs.

V was trimmed by 4 bases and J by 3 bases, leaving 6 bases between them. The CDR3 is 12 residues long. Germline CDR1 and CDR2: SNHLY and FYNNEI. The table came from immunoSEQ multiplex PCR; TCRdb's copy has only in-frame clones and leaves some out. The sample contains some 670,000 clones, around 89% of which appear only once. The sample taken for sequencing was peripheral blood. The TCR comes from a woman between 18 and 29 years old with acute or convalescent COVID-19. The J gene is TRBJ1-2, the V gene TRBV2, with D uncertain. This CDR3 is CASSVRDYGYTF. Written as DNA, the CDR3 is TGTGCCAGCAGTGTCCGGGACTATGGCTACACCTTC. Complete variable domain (other parts from reference TRBV2 and TRBJ1-2): EPEVTQTPSHQVTQMGQEVILRCVPISNHLYFYWYRQILGQKVEFLVSFYNNEISEKSEIFDDQFSVERPDGSNFTLKIRSTKLEDSAMYFCASSVRDYGYTFGSGTRLTVV.